The next 19 T cell receptor beta chains were all read from a single sample in a study of molecular identifiers for immune sequencing clone quantification. Each CDR3 protein gets one entry after TCRdb re-called the PCR reads with MiXCR. The sample shows approximately 550,000 distinct CDR3 sequences, around 21% of them seen only once. Sequencing input: naive CD8+ T cells from blood, with Jurkat cell RNA spiked in. This sample's subset: FACS-sorted CD8+CD4-CCR7+CD45RA+ naive T cells. These receptor sequences come from a human donor in good health. Some libraries in this study had Jurkat cell RNA spiked in.

Comment on this clonotype: A read error is possible here, since a much larger clone lies one base away. The rearrangement uses TRBV3-1 and TRBJ1-5, with D possibly TRBD1 on 5 matching bases. Germline lookup yields CDR1 LGHDT and CDR2 YNNKEL (reference sequence). The CDR3 spans 16 residues. CDR3 residues: CAGSQDLAGGNQPQHF. The CDR3 DNA reads as TGTGCCGGCAGCCAAGATCTCGCGGGGGGCAATCAGCCCCAGCATTTT.

This clonotype was seen repeatedly, ten times or more. The CDR3 here is CASSVHRGSYEQYF. The CDR3 region has the DNA TGTGCCAGCAGTGTCCACAGGGGATCCTACGAGCAGTACTTC. The chain employs TRBV25-1 and TRBJ2-7; 7 positions agree with TRBD1. This CDR3 has 14 amino acids. Unmatched junction bases numbered 4, after V lost 4 bases and J lost 1 base. The V gene's germline CDR1 is MGHDK and CDR2 SYGVNS.

Regarding this clonotype: At one end the junction does not follow the germline gene, possibly because of a read error. V is TRBV5-6 and J is TRBJ2-6; the match to TRBD1 covers 10 bases. The V gene's germline CDR1 is SGHDT and CDR2 YYEEEE. The CDR3 spans 16 residues. CDR3 residues: CAGSLDRGLGANVLTF. The CDR3 nucleotides are TGTGCCGGCAGCTTGGACAGGGGGTTGGGGGCCAACGTCCTGACTTTC.

This clonotype turned up a few times. The V call is TRBV6-2 or TRBV6-3, the J call TRBJ1-1; D might be TRBD1 (6 bases). CDR3 length equals 13 residues. Germline CDR1 MNHEY, CDR2 SVGEGT. The V gene lost 10 bases and the J gene lost 7 bases, with 19 bases spanning the gap. CDR3 sequence (DNA): TGTGCCACACAGCAGCTTGGGGGCATTGAAGCTTTCTTT. The encoded protein is CATQQLGGIEAFF.

This clonotype was picked up a small number of times. The chain joins TRBV27 to TRBJ2-7, with D tentatively TRBD2 (5 bases). CDR1 and CDR2 from the germline V gene are MNHEY and SMNVEV (reference sequence). The V and J ends lost 4 bases and 7 bases respectively, with 14 bases between them. The CDR3 covers 13 residues. The CDR3 region is CASSSHGVEEQYF. The CDR3 bases are TGTGCCAGCAGTTCCCACGGGGTTGAAGAGCAGTACTTC.

A few counts support this clonotype. The chain has TRBV13 and TRBJ1-4; tentatively, D is TRBD1 (5 bases). CDR3 length: 16 residues. CDR1 and CDR2 from the germline V gene are PRHDT and FYEKMQ (reference sequence). Trimming removed 3 bases at V and 8 bases at J, with 19 bases between. The CDR3 coding sequence is TGTGCCAGCAGCTTCTGGATGTCGGGGGGATTCGAAAAACTGTTTTTT. The encoded protein is CASSFWMSGGFEKLFF.

In the case of this clonotype: Being one base from a much bigger clone, this may be a read error. The rearrangement uses TRBV6-2 or TRBV6-3 and TRBJ2-5; 8 positions match TRBD2. Germline CDR1 reads MNHEY; CDR2 reads SVGEGT. The CDR3 is made up of 15 amino acids. CDR3 amino acids: CASRRIAGLQETQNF. The CDR3 region has the DNA TGTGCCAGCAGACGGATAGCGGGGCTTCAAGAGACCCAGAACTTC.

This clonotype was picked up many times. This rearrangement joins TRBV28 to TRBJ1-5; the D gene is possibly TRBD1 (6 bases). Germline lookup yields CDR1 MDHEN and CDR2 SYDVKM. Trimming removed 4 bases at V and 1 base at J, with 14 bases between. The length of the CDR3 is 16 residues. CDR3 in amino acids: CASSWEAGVSNQPQHF. The CDR3 coding sequence is TGTGCCAGCAGTTGGGAAGCAGGGGTCAGCAATCAGCCCCAGCATTTT. The entire variable domain, with the rest obtained from reference TRBV28 and TRBJ1-5, is as follows: DVKVTQSSRYLVKRTGEKVFLECVQDMDHENMFWYRQDPGLGLRLIYFSYDVKMKEKGDIPEGYSVSREKKERFSLILESASTNQTSMYLCASSWEAGVSNQPQHFGDGTRLSIL.

Regarding this clonotype: One end of the junction does not line up with germline, which may come from a read error. The chain combines TRBV12-3 or TRBV12-4 with TRBJ1-1, with TRBD1 as a possible D gene (5 bases). The CDR3 consists of 13 residues. This CDR3 is CAGSLLAGWEAFF. The CDR3 nucleotides are TGTGCCGGCAGTTTATTGGCAGGGTGGGAAGCTTTCTTT.

At least ten counts were recorded for this clonotype. The chain carries TRBV7-9 and TRBJ2-3; D is ambiguous. The CDR3 has 17 amino acids. The germline V and J ends were trimmed by 0 bases and 0 bases, with 13 bases remaining between them. CDR1 and CDR2 from the germline V gene are SEHNR and FQNEAQ (reference sequence). CDR3 sequence reads: CASSLALRHFSTDTQYF. The CDR3 DNA sequence: TGTGCCAGCAGCTTAGCGCTTCGACATTTTAGCACAGATACGCAGTATTTT.

This clonotype was observed a handful of times. The chain uses TRBV15 and TRBJ2-3; D ambiguous. The CDR3 is 16 residues long. V lost 8 bases, J lost 0 bases, and 18 bases lay in between. CDR1 LNHNV and CDR2 YYDKDF come from the germline V gene (reference sequence). The CDR3 bases are TGTGCCACCCGACCAGCAGCCTCCGGAAGCACAGATACGCAGTATTTT. This sequence encodes CATRPAASGSTDTQYF.

This clonotype was seen a few times. This chain connects TRBV5-4 to TRBJ2-7; 8 nucleotides match TRBD2. This CDR3 is built from 14 residues. Germline CDR1 and CDR2: SGHNT and YYREEE (reference sequence). Trimming at V came to 4 bases and at J to 4 bases, leaving 7 bases not matched to a gene. The CDR3 DNA is TGTGCCAGCAGCCAAAGCGGGGGTCATTACGAGCAGTACTTC. Amino acids: CASSQSGGHYEQYF.

CDR3 sequence (DNA): TGCGCGTCTAGAGGGAGAGAGAACACTGAAGCTTTCTTT. It codes for CASRGRENTEAFF. This chain connects TRBV4-1 to TRBJ1-1; D unresolved. This CDR3 has 13 residues. CDR1 is MGHRA and CDR2 is YSYEKL in the germline V gene.

The chain links TRBV23-1 to TRBJ1-4; weak D call: TRBD1 (6 bases). TRBV23-1 carries the ORF label, with uncertain function. V lost 3 bases and J lost 4, with 24 bases in between. The CDR3 has 19 residues. Here the CDR3 reads CASSQPLGGRGLDNEKLFF. DNA for the CDR3: TGCGCCAGCAGTCAGCCCTTGGGGGGCAGGGGCCTGGATAATGAAAAACTGTTTTTT.

In the case of this clonotype: This may stem from a read error, because a much larger clone lies one nucleotide away. V gene TRBV5-6 combines with J gene TRBJ2-7; 9 positions match TRBD2. Germline V gives CDR1 SGHDT, CDR2 YYEEEE. Trimming cost V 4 bases and J 3 bases; bases outside gene matches: 8. The CDR3 has 15 amino acids. The CDR3 DNA reads as TGTGCCAGCAGCCCATTGGGACTAGCTGACTACGAGCAGTACTTC. It translates to CASSPLGLADYEQYF.

This clonotype occurred many times. V and J are TRBV6-2 or TRBV6-3 and TRBJ2-6; D is unclear. V was cut by 2 bases and J by 0 bases, with 5 bases left in between. In germline, CDR1 is MNHEY, CDR2 SVGEGT. The CDR3 extends over 15 amino acids. The DNA of the CDR3 is TGTGCCAGCAGTTACGGTGTCTCTGGGGCCAACGTCCTGACTTTC. Its protein product is CASSYGVSGANVLTF.

This clonotype was seen a handful of times. The rearrangement joins TRBV19 to TRBJ2-7; TRBD1 might be the D (6 bases). Germline loops: CDR1 LNHDA, CDR2 SQIVND (reference sequence). The germline V and J ends were trimmed by 8 bases and 2 bases, with 13 bases remaining between them. The CDR3 is 13 amino acids. CDR3 sequence: CASYRVFAYEQYF. CDR3 bases: TGTGCCAGTTACAGGGTTTTCGCCTACGAGCAGTACTTC.

This clonotype was observed at least ten times. V gene TRBV27 combines with J gene TRBJ2-5, with D perhaps TRBD1 (5 bases). V shed 5 bases and J shed 0 bases, with 16 bases lying between them. Per germline, CDR1 MNHEY and CDR2 SMNVEV (reference sequence). The CDR3 is 16 amino acids. In DNA, the CDR3 is TGTGCCAGCAGTCCCCTGGGGCCGTACAACCAAGAGACCCAGTACTTC. It is translated as CASSPLGPYNQETQYF.

This clonotype was counted a few times. The V and J genes are TRBV7-9 and TRBJ2-7, with a tentative D call TRBD2 (5 bases). Trimming stripped 4 bases from V and 7 bases from J, with 17 bases between. Germline CDR1 is SEHNR and CDR2 is FQNEAQ (reference sequence). The CDR3 length is 14 residues. CDR3: CASSSAAGLWEQYF. The CDR3 DNA reads as TGTGCCAGCAGCTCCGCCGCGGGTCTATGGGAGCAGTACTTC.